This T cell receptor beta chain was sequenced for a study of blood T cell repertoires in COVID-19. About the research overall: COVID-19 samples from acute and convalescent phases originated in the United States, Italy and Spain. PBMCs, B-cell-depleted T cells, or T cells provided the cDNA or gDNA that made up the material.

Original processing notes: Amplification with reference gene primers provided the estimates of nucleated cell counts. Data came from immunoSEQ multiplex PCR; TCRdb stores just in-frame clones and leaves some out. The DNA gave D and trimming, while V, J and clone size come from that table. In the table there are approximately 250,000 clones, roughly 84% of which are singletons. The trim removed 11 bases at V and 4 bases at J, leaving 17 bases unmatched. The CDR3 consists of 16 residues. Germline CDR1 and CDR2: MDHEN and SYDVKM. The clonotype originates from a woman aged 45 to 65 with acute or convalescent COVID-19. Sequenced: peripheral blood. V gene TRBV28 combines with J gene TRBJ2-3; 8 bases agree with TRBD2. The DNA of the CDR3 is TGTGCCTCCTCAACGTGGGCGGGGGGACGACCAGATACGCAGTATTTT. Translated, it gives CASSTWAGGRPDTQYF.